The 25 T cell receptor beta chains listed next were all sequenced from one sample in a study of blood T cell repertoires in COVID-19. Measured with immunoSEQ multiplex PCR; TCRdb has only the in-frame clones, and not every one. The table lists tens of thousands of clones, about 76% of them singletons. The sample taken for sequencing was peripheral blood. These receptors all come from a human donor in a cohort sampled during active COVID-19.

The chain carries TRBV11-2 and TRBJ2-1, with 11 positions matching TRBD1. CDR1 and CDR2 (germline): SGHAT, FQNNGV. The CDR3 sequence is 17 residues long. V was clipped by 4 bases and J by 0 bases; unmatched bases: 5. The CDR3 sequence: CASSSRGQGGSYNEQFF. CDR3 nucleotide sequence: TGTGCCAGCAGCTCCAGGGGACAGGGGGGCTCCTACAATGAGCAGTTCTTC.

The chain combines TRBV5-1 with TRBJ2-5; TRBD2 agrees at 14 bases. Germline V CDR1 and CDR2: SGHRS, YFSETQ. CDR3 size: 17 residues. The trim removed 4 bases at V and 2 bases at J, leaving 7 bases unmatched. The CDR3 reads CASSPGLAGVVQETQYF. The CDR3 DNA reads TGCGCCAGCAGCCCGGGACTAGCGGGGGTCGTACAAGAGACCCAGTACTTC.

The gene calls are TRBV28 and TRBJ2-2, with 9 positions matching TRBD2. The CDR3 loop spans 15 amino acids. The V segment lost 3 bases and the J segment 6 bases; nucleotides outside the gene matches: 5. Germline CDR1 and CDR2: MDHEN and SYDVKM. Written as DNA, the CDR3 is TGTGCCAGCAGTTTTTCGCGGGGGGGCCCCGGGGAGCTGTTTTTT. Its protein product is CASSFSRGGPGELFF.

The chain couples TRBV10-3 to TRBJ2-5; D is uncertain. This CDR3 spans 13 amino acids. V was shortened by 11 bases and J by 7 bases, with 20 bases between the two germline ends. Germline V gene lookup returns CDR1 ENHRY and CDR2 SYGVKD. DNA of the CDR3: TGTGCCCATCCTTCGGGTAGCTACGGGACCCAGTACTTC. It is translated as CAHPSGSYGTQYF.

The chain is built from TRBV30 and TRBJ2-2; D ambiguous. Germline V gives CDR1 GTSNPN, CDR2 SVGIG (reference sequence). V dropped 3 bases and J dropped 5 bases, with 10 bases sitting between them. The CDR3 contains 13 residues. DNA for the CDR3: TGTGCCTGGAGCCTGTCCCTTACCGGGGAGCTGTTTTTT. This translates into CAWSLSLTGELFF.

This clone was counted only a few times. The chain links TRBV4-2 to TRBJ1-2; no clear D. CDR1 LGHNA and CDR2 YNFKEQ come from the germline V gene. The CDR3 is made up of 13 amino acids. Trimming took off 1 base at V and 7 bases at J, with 10 bases between the two ends. The DNA of the CDR3 is TGTGCCAGCAGCCAAGCACTCGGCGGTGGCTACACCTTC. Its translation is CASSQALGGGYTF.

The CDR3 protein is CASSLERTGSQPQHF. The CDR3 DNA sequence: TGTGCCAGCAGCTTAGAGCGGACAGGGAGTCAGCCCCAGCATTTT. The chain employs TRBV7-2 and TRBJ1-5, with 8 bases matching TRBD1. CDR1 and CDR2 (germline): SGHTA, FQGNSA. V lost 1 base, J lost 6 bases, and 5 bases stayed unmatched. The CDR3 consists of 15 residues.

The V gene is TRBV30, the J gene TRBJ1-1, with D possibly TRBD1 on 6 matching bases. The length of the CDR3 is 13 residues. Germline V gene lookup returns CDR1 GTSNPN and CDR2 SVGIG (reference sequence). The V end was cut by 1 base, the J end by 4 bases, with 10 bases between. DNA of the CDR3: TGTGCCTGGAGTGAGGGGGGGGGCACTGAAGCTTTCTTT. It codes for CAWSEGGGTEAFF.

At least ten counts were recorded for this clone. The genes are TRBV9 and TRBJ2-3, with TRBD2 matching over 7 bases. The V gene end was trimmed by 4 bases and the J gene end by 3 bases; junction bases not matched to a gene: 11. This CDR3 spans 16 amino acids. Germline-derived CDR1 and CDR2 are SGDLS and YYNGEE. The CDR3 protein is CASSSGWEGITDTQYF. DNA of the CDR3: TGTGCCAGCAGCAGCGGGTGGGAGGGAATTACAGATACGCAGTATTTT.

In regard to this clone: Other DNA sequences in this specimen translate into the identical CDR3. This chain joins TRBV5-1 and TRBJ2-3; possibly TRBD2 for D (5 bases). Per germline, CDR1 SGHRS and CDR2 YFSETQ. V was shortened by 0 bases and J by 0 bases, with 8 bases between the two germline ends. CDR3 length: 15 residues. The CDR3 bases are TGCGCCAGCAGCTTGGCCGGGGTCAGCACAGATACGCAGTATTTT. Encoded protein: CASSLAGVSTDTQYF.

This clone has just one count. This rearrangement joins TRBV27 to TRBJ1-6; a weak D match, TRBD1 (6 bases). The CDR3 has 17 residues. V lost 4 bases to trimming and J lost 5 bases, with 18 bases between them. Germline V gives CDR1 MNHEY, CDR2 SMNVEV (reference sequence). CDR3 residues: CASSSTGFWGNNSPLHF. CDR3 DNA sequence: TGTGCCAGCAGTTCTACAGGGTTCTGGGGAAATAATTCACCCCTCCACTTT.

This chain uses TRBV28 with TRBJ2-5; 14 bases agree with TRBD2. Trimming took 5 bases from V and 5 from J; bases not matched to a gene: 7. CDR3 length: 16 amino acids. Germline assignment: CDR1 MDHEN and CDR2 SYDVKM. In DNA form, the CDR3 reads TGTGCCAGCAGTCCAGGACTAGCGGGGGGTAGGGAGACCCAGTACTTC. Its protein is CASSPGLAGGRETQYF.

This chain connects TRBV7-9 to TRBJ2-1, with TRBD1 as a possible D gene (7 bases). The CDR3 spans 15 residues. Trimming took off 4 bases at V and 4 bases at J, with 14 bases between the two ends. Per the germline V gene, CDR1 is SEHNR and CDR2 is FQNEAQ (reference sequence). CDR3 region: CASSSGAGGYNEQFF. The DNA of the CDR3 is TGTGCCAGCAGCTCAGGGGCAGGGGGGTACAATGAGCAGTTCTTC.

The chain combines TRBV11-3 with TRBJ2-7, with D unresolved. Between the trimmed V and J ends, which lost 2 bases and 5 bases, there was a span of 10 bases. There are 13 residues in the CDR3. Germline CDR1 reads SGHNT; CDR2 reads YENEEA. CDR3: CASSLTRVDEQYF. As DNA, the CDR3 is TGTGCCAGCAGCTTAACCCGTGTAGACGAGCAGTACTTC.

The genes are TRBV19 and TRBJ2-7; D is ambiguous. CDR1 LNHDA and CDR2 SQIVND come from the germline V gene (reference sequence). The CDR3 has 15 residues. V was cut by 3 bases and J by 2 bases, with 14 bases left in between. CDR3 region: CASSITPNLAYEQYF. For the CDR3, the DNA is TGTGCCAGTAGTATTACTCCGAATCTAGCCTACGAGCAGTACTTC. Drawing the rest from reference TRBV19 and TRBJ2-7, the complete variable domain is DGGITQSPKYLFRKEGQNVTLSCEQNLNHDAMYWYRQDPGQGLRLIYYSQIVNDFQKGDIAEGYSVSREKKESFPLTVTSAQKNPTAFYLCASSITPNLAYEQYFGPGTRLTVT.

This clone turned up a few times. J is TRBJ1-5 and V is TRBV10-3; 8 nucleotides match TRBD1. Germline-derived CDR1 and CDR2 are ENHRY and SYGVKD. The CDR3 runs to 14 residues. J gave up 5 bases and V 3 bases, and 3 bases lay outside the gene matches. CDR3 DNA sequence: TGTGCCATCAGTGAAGGGACAGGCGATCAGCCCCAGCATTTT. The encoded protein is CAISEGTGDQPQHF.

This clone was seen only once. As DNA, the CDR3 is TGTGCCAGCAGCCAAGATCCTAGCGGGGGGGCTATTTCCCAAGAGACCCAGTACTTC. Its protein is CASSQDPSGGAISQETQYF. The chain joins TRBV4-2 to TRBJ2-5; 12 nucleotides match TRBD2. The length of the CDR3 is 19 residues. Germline lookup yields CDR1 LGHNA and CDR2 YNFKEQ. Trimming cost V 0 bases and J 1 base; bases outside gene matches: 9.

In its sample, this clone was seen a few times. J is TRBJ1-1 and V is TRBV6-5, with 10 bases fitting TRBD1. Germline assignment: CDR1 MNHEY and CDR2 SVGAGI. The CDR3 has 15 amino acids. The ends lost 5 bases at V and 2 bases at J; junction bases unmatched: 5. CDR3 amino acids: CASSPRDRGNTEAFF. CDR3 coding DNA: TGTGCCAGCAGTCCCCGGGACAGGGGAAACACTGAAGCTTTCTTT.

Comments on this clone: Other nucleotide sequences from this sample produce the same CDR3. The chain employs TRBV19 and TRBJ1-1; maybe TRBD1 (5 bases). The V end was cut by 3 bases, the J end by 0 bases, with 11 bases between. CDR3 length equals 15 residues. Germline values: CDR1 LNHDA, CDR2 SQIVND (reference sequence). DNA for the CDR3: TGTGCCAGTAGTATCGGGGGAACGGTGAACACTGAAGCTTTCTTT. Residues: CASSIGGTVNTEAFF.

This rearrangement joins TRBV7-2 to TRBJ1-1, with 10 bases that match TRBD1. Germline V lookup: CDR1 SGHTA, CDR2 FQGNSA. CDR3 size: 16 residues. V was pared by 5 bases and J by 4 bases, with 10 bases of the junction left unmatched. The CDR3 region has the DNA TGTGCCAGCAGCCGTAGTGGGACAGGGGTGGCCACTGAAGCTTTCTTT. Amino acids: CASSRSGTGVATEAFF.

The chain carries TRBV15 and TRBJ2-2; D possibly corresponds to TRBD2 (6 bases). This CDR3 has 15 amino acids. V shed 1 base and J shed 3 bases, with 9 bases lying between them. CDR1 and CDR2 (germline): LNHNV, YYDKDF (reference sequence). The CDR3 region has the DNA TGTGCCACCAGCAGAGGTTGGGAGGACACCGGGGAGCTGTTTTTT. It codes for CATSRGWEDTGELFF.

The chain couples TRBV19 to TRBJ1-4; TRBD1 aligns across 8 bases. V lost 9 bases, J lost 6 bases, and 6 bases stayed unmatched. In germline, CDR1 is LNHDA, CDR2 SQIVND (reference sequence). This CDR3 contains 13 residues. CDR3 residues: CASDRGGYEKLFF. CDR3 sequence (DNA): TGTGCCAGCGACAGGGGCGGATATGAAAAACTGTTTTTT.

The chain joins TRBV3-1 (or the pseudogene TRBV3-2) to TRBJ1-1; D may be TRBD1 (6 bases). V lost 0 bases to trimming and J lost 11 bases, with 16 bases between them. CDR1 and CDR2 (germline): LGHDT, YNNKEL (reference sequence). This CDR3 spans 14 amino acids. In DNA, the CDR3 is TGTGCCAGCAGCCAAGATTTGGGGGCCGGTTTGGCTTTCTTT. Protein: CASSQDLGAGLAFF.

The chain couples TRBV7-9 to TRBJ2-5, with a possible D match to TRBD2 (5 bases). The CDR3 totals 15 residues. Germline lookup yields CDR1 SEHNR and CDR2 FQNEAQ (reference sequence). Trimming cost V 5 bases and J 2 bases, with 15 bases left between them. CDR3 loop: CASSPRGQAQETQYF. In DNA, the CDR3 is TGTGCCAGCAGCCCTCGAGGGCAGGCACAAGAGACCCAGTACTTC.

The V call is TRBV28, the J call TRBJ2-7, with D tentatively TRBD2 (6 bases). V was shortened by 5 bases and J by 3 bases, with 14 bases between the two germline ends. Per the germline V gene, CDR1 is MDHEN and CDR2 is SYDVKM. This CDR3 is 14 amino acids long. CDR3 in amino acids: CASSTGGSLYEQYF. For the CDR3, the DNA is TGTGCCAGCAGTACAGGAGGGAGCCTCTACGAGCAGTACTTC.